This entry is about one T cell receptor beta chain. Antigen unknown. The primer mix had 60 Vbeta and 13 Jbeta primers. Method: immunoSEQ multiplex PCR; TCRdb's copy keeps in-frame clones and lacks some. The data hold some 110,000 clones, with 78% observed a single time. This sample was included in a study of cytomegalovirus exposure and HLA in healthy donors. Broader study findings: Within a later analysis, the majority of CMV-associated TCR beta chains appeared HLA-restricted.

The CDR3 length is 18 residues. Trimming at V came to 5 bases and at J to 2 bases, leaving 14 bases not matched to a gene. Germline CDR1 and CDR2: LNHDA and SQIVND (reference sequence). Source material: PBMCs. The clonotype originates from a man under 40 in good health and CMV-seronegative. The J gene is TRBJ2-3, the V gene TRBV19; 9 bases are shared with TRBD2. CDR3 bases: TGTGCCAGTAGTGGAATTATAAGGACTAGCGTAGACACAGATACGCAGTATTTT. This translates into CASSGIIRTSVDTDTQYF.